Shown below are 6 T cell receptor beta chains from a single sample sequenced in a study of blood T cell repertoires in COVID-19. Assay used: immunoSEQ multiplex PCR; TCRdb lists only in-frame clones, some missing. The sample holds about 190,000 clones, 84% seen once. Material: peripheral blood. The receptor set was obtained from a human donor in a cohort sampled during active COVID-19.

The V and J genes are TRBV19 and TRBJ2-3, with D unresolved. Germline V gene sequence: CDR1 LNHDA, CDR2 SQIVND (reference sequence). Trimming took off 5 bases at V and 5 bases at J, with 8 bases between the two ends. This CDR3 is 12 amino acids long. The CDR3 DNA follows: TGTGCCAGTAGTGTCAGTGGAGATACGCAGTATTTT. It codes for CASSVSGDTQYF.

This rearrangement joins TRBV29-1 to TRBJ1-1, with D unclear. V lost 5 bases to trimming and J lost 2 bases, with 9 bases between them. The CDR3 extends over 12 amino acids. CDR1 and CDR2 from the germline V gene are SQVTM and ANQGSEA. CDR3 sequence reads: CSVSQENTEAFF. CDR3 coding DNA: TGCAGCGTTTCTCAGGAAAACACTGAAGCTTTCTTT.

The J gene is TRBJ1-1, the V gene TRBV10-3, with 9 bases fitting TRBD1. This CDR3 spans 17 amino acids. The J segment lost 1 base and the V segment lost 3 bases, leaving 9 bases of the junction unmatched. The germline V gene has CDR1 ENHRY and CDR2 SYGVKD. CDR3 protein: CAISDPGQGTGNTEAFF. The CDR3 DNA sequence: TGTGCCATCAGTGACCCCGGACAGGGGACGGGGAACACTGAAGCTTTCTTT.

This chain uses TRBV9 with TRBJ2-3, with no clear D. Germline values: CDR1 SGDLS, CDR2 YYNGEE. The CDR3 consists of 13 residues. The germline V and J ends were trimmed by 1 base and 3 bases, with 6 bases remaining between them. The CDR3 coding sequence is TGTGCCAGCAGCGTACTCTCTACAGATACGCAGTATTTT. Protein: CASSVLSTDTQYF.

This clone was seen just once. The V gene is TRBV6-5, the J gene TRBJ1-5, with D possibly matching TRBD1 (6 bases). Germline V gene data show CDR1 as MNHEY and CDR2 as SVGAGI. The V gene lost 6 bases and the J gene lost 6 bases, with 18 bases spanning the gap. This CDR3 region has 15 residues. As DNA, the CDR3 is TGTGCCAGCAGCCTAACAGGGCTTAGTTTTCAGCCCCAGCATTTT. It yields the protein CASSLTGLSFQPQHF.

This chain joins TRBV19 and TRBJ2-7; 9 bases agree with TRBD1. The ends lost 10 bases at V and 6 bases at J; junction bases unmatched: 10. CDR3 size: 13 residues. Germline V lookup: CDR1 LNHDA, CDR2 SQIVND (reference sequence). The DNA of the CDR3 is TGTGCCACCGAGACCCGGGACAGGGTCGAGCAGTACTTC. Protein sequence: CATETRDRVEQYF.